The entry below describes one T cell receptor (beta chain). This entry comes from a study of blood T cell repertoires in COVID-19. Study as a whole: Donors in the United States, Italy and Spain gave samples during acute or convalescent COVID-19. PBMCs, B-cell-depleted T cells, or T cells provided the cDNA or gDNA that made up the material.

Germline CDR1 GTSNPN, CDR2 SVGIG (reference sequence). Trimming removed 1 base at V and 1 base at J, with 8 bases between. This CDR3 contains 14 residues. Original analysis: Estimation of nucleated cell counts relied on the amplification of reference gene primers. Assay: immunoSEQ multiplex PCR; the TCRdb copy retains only in-frame clones and omits some. V, J and clone size were drawn from that table, and D and trimming were deduced from the DNA. The sample yields about 150,000 clones, around 81% seen once. The chain carries TRBV30 and TRBJ1-5; a weak D match, TRBD1 (6 bases). The TCR originated in an older man who had recovered from COVID-19. Sequences were obtained from peripheral blood. CDR3 amino acids: CAWSEGDSNQPQHF. For the CDR3, the DNA is TGTGCCTGGAGTGAGGGGGACAGCAATCAGCCCCAGCATTTT.